What follows are 18 T cell receptor beta chains derived from one specimen sequenced in a study of T-cell reconstitution after alpha-beta-depleted transplantation in children. Construction of the TCRbeta library involved unique molecular identifiers. TCRdb recomputed calls from the PCR reads with MiXCR, one row per CDR3 protein. The sample consists of more than 500,000 distinct CDR3 sequences, over 9.5% of them appearing once. Material: PBMCs, mostly from graft donor cells, obtained 180 days after TCRalphabeta/CD19-depleted stem cell transplant. These receptors came from a female patient aged 2-9 years who had a stem cell transplant for aplastic anemia, so the T cells may come from the graft donor.

The chain has TRBV6-5 and TRBJ2-1, with no clear D. The V gene lost 6 bases and the J gene lost 2 bases, with 14 bases spanning the gap. Germline assignment: CDR1 MNHEY and CDR2 SVGAGI. The CDR3 extends over 15 amino acids. For the CDR3, the DNA is TGTGCCAGCAGCCCCACTTCCCCGACCTACAATGAGCAGTTCTTC. Translated: CASSPTSPTYNEQFF.

This clonotype was seen ten or more times. The chain is built from TRBV12-3 or TRBV12-4 and TRBJ2-2; D ambiguous. V shed 5 bases and J shed 2 bases, with 9 bases lying between them. This CDR3 contains 14 residues. The chain's CDR3 is CASSPRTNTGELFF. The CDR3 DNA sequence: TGTGCCAGCAGTCCGCGGACCAACACCGGGGAGCTGTTTTTT.

The V and J genes are TRBV20-1 and TRBJ2-2; D not resolved. The CDR3 length is 15 residues. Trimming left V 1 base short and J 3 bases short, with 12 bases between. CDR1 and CDR2 (germline): DFQATT, SNEGSKA (reference sequence). CDR3 bases: TGCAGTGCTAGAGGGGGAATTGGGTACACCGGGGAGCTGTTTTTT. Residues: CSARGGIGYTGELFF.

This chain uses TRBV28 with TRBJ1-2; 11 bases are a match to TRBD1. J lost 8 bases, V lost 6 bases, and 8 bases had no gene match. The length of the CDR3 is 14 residues. Looked up from germline, CDR1 is MDHEN and CDR2 is SYDVKM. The CDR3 region is CASRNRDRGGGYTF. CDR3 coding DNA: TGTGCCAGCAGAAACCGGGACAGGGGGGGGGGCTACACCTTC.

V gene TRBV15 combines with J gene TRBJ2-7; D is undetermined. Germline V lookup: CDR1 LNHNV, CDR2 YYDKDF (reference sequence). The CDR3 length is 13 residues. V was trimmed by 0 bases and J by 5 bases, leaving 8 bases between them. This CDR3 reads CATSRDLPDEQYF. The CDR3 DNA reads TGTGCCACCAGCAGAGATCTGCCAGACGAGCAGTACTTC.

A word on this clonotype: The final CDR3 position lacks the conserved phenylalanine or tryptophan, pointing to a likely read error. The CDR3 DNA sequence: TGTGCCAGCAGCGGGGGGACAGGTGTCAGATCACCCCTCCACCTT. This gives the protein CASSGGTGVRSPLHL. The J gene is TRBJ1-6, the V gene TRBV9; TRBD1 matches 8 bases. Germline V CDR1 and CDR2: SGDLS, YYNGEE. V dropped 3 bases and J dropped 10; count of bases not matched to a gene: 9. The CDR3 runs 15 residues.

There are many counts of this clonotype. DNA of the CDR3: TGTGCCAGCAGCTTAGCGCCGGCAGGGAGCTCACCCCTCCACTTT. It is translated as CASSLAPAGSSPLHF. This chain joins TRBV7-2 and TRBJ1-6; TRBD1 might be the D (5 bases). This CDR3 is built from 15 residues. Trimming removed 0 bases from V and 10 bases from J, with 13 bases in between. Germline loops: CDR1 SGHTA, CDR2 FQGNSA.

The chain employs TRBV12-3 or TRBV12-4 and TRBJ2-4; tentatively, D is TRBD1 or TRBD2 (5 bases each). The germline V and J ends were trimmed by 6 bases and 1 base, with 7 bases remaining between them. The CDR3 loop spans 13 amino acids. The CDR3 here is CASRGEAKNIQYF. CDR3 DNA: TGTGCCAGCAGGGGGGAGGCCAAAAACATTCAGTACTTC.

The chain uses TRBV7-9 and TRBJ2-1, with 9 bases identical to TRBD2. Germline V gene lookup returns CDR1 SEHNR and CDR2 FQNEAQ (reference sequence). The CDR3 covers 17 residues. V shed 1 base and J 9 bases; nucleotides not matched to a gene: 13. This CDR3 reads CASSLEEVLAGAIEQFF. The CDR3 DNA sequence: TGTGCCAGCAGCTTAGAGGAGGTACTAGCGGGTGCTATTGAGCAGTTCTTC.

V gene TRBV20-1 combines with J gene TRBJ2-7, with D perhaps matching TRBD1 (6 bases). The CDR3 runs 15 residues. CDR1 is DFQATT, CDR2 SNEGSKA, per germline (reference sequence). V gave up 6 bases and J gave up 2 bases, with 20 bases separating them. The CDR3 reads CSAEGPGVFPYEQYF. Written as DNA, the CDR3 is TGCAGTGCCGAAGGTCCAGGGGTGTTCCCCTACGAGCAGTACTTC.

J is TRBJ1-4 and V is TRBV5-1; D might be TRBD1 (5 bases). Germline CDR1 reads SGHRS; CDR2 reads YFSETQ. V was cut by 0 bases and J by 2 bases, with 8 bases left in between. The CDR3 is 15 residues long. CDR3 residues: CASSLERGTNEKLFF. CDR3 DNA: TGCGCCAGCAGCTTGGAAAGGGGTACTAATGAAAAACTGTTTTTT. The whole variable domain, filled in from reference TRBV5-1 and TRBJ1-4, reads KAGVTQTPRYLIKTRGQQVTLSCSPISGHRSVSWYQQTPGQGLQFLFEYFSETQRNKGNFPGRFSGRQFSNSRSEMNVSTLELGDSALYLCASSLERGTNEKLFFGSGTQLSVL.

The V call is TRBV27, the J call TRBJ1-1; the D is unclear. This CDR3 has 14 residues. V lost 3 bases, J lost 5 bases, and 13 bases lay in between. Germline lookup yields CDR1 MNHEY and CDR2 SMNVEV (reference sequence). For the CDR3, the DNA is TGTGCCAGCAGTTTTTCCGAGATCGGGACTGAAGCTTTCTTT. Translated, it gives CASSFSEIGTEAFF.

Comment on this clonotype: A much larger clone differs from this one at a single base, so this may be a read error. The conserved final phenylalanine or tryptophan is absent from the CDR3, which likely points to a read error. The CDR3 spells CASRQSSGNTIYL. The CDR3 bases are TGTGCCAGCCGACAGAGCTCTGGAAACACCATATATTTG. The chain employs TRBV28 and TRBJ1-3, with D possibly being TRBD1 (5 bases). The CDR3 has 13 amino acids. Between the trimmed V and J ends, which lost 8 bases and 0 bases, there was a span of 8 bases. Per the germline V gene, CDR1 is MDHEN and CDR2 is SYDVKM.

There are a few counts of this clonotype. The chain is built from TRBV18 and TRBJ2-1; D may be TRBD1 or TRBD2 (5 bases each). In germline, CDR1 is KGHSH, CDR2 LQKENI. V dropped 6 bases and J dropped 7 bases, with 22 bases sitting between them. The CDR3 spans 16 residues. The DNA for the CDR3 is TGTGCCAGCTCGTCTCCGGGACCCCTCCTTTGGAATGAGCAGTTCTTC. Encoded protein: CASSSPGPLLWNEQFF.

This chain connects TRBV29-1 to TRBJ2-2; D assignment may be TRBD1 or TRBD2 (5 bases each). From germline, CDR1 is SQVTM and CDR2 ANQGSEA. The CDR3 covers 14 residues. V lost 4 bases and J lost 2, with 11 bases in between. The CDR3 region is CSVGGITNTGELFF. CDR3 DNA sequence: TGCAGCGTTGGGGGGATAACTAACACCGGGGAGCTGTTTTTT.

This chain connects TRBV28 to TRBJ2-1, with 8 bases that match TRBD2. This CDR3 spans 17 amino acids. The V gene end was trimmed by 4 bases and the J gene end by 4 bases; junction bases not matched to a gene: 12. The V gene's germline CDR1 is MDHEN and CDR2 SYDVKM. This CDR3 reads CASSSSGGESEYNEQFF. For the CDR3, the DNA is TGTGCCAGCAGTTCTTCCGGGGGGGAAAGCGAGTACAATGAGCAGTTCTTC.

The V call is TRBV28, the J call TRBJ1-6; D is undetermined. The V end lost 3 bases, the J end lost 3 bases, and 12 bases lay between the germline ends. Germline values: CDR1 MDHEN, CDR2 SYDVKM. The CDR3 runs 16 residues. CDR3 sequence reads: CASSFSGENYNSPLHF. In nucleotides, the CDR3 is TGTGCCAGCAGTTTCTCGGGAGAAAACTATAATTCACCCCTCCACTTT.

The rearrangement joins TRBV3-1 to TRBJ2-7; D unclear. The V end lost 0 bases, the J end lost 3 bases, and 6 bases lay between the germline ends. This CDR3 has 13 residues. Per germline, CDR1 LGHDT and CDR2 YNNKEL (reference sequence). The CDR3 is CASSQDLFYEQYV. The CDR3 DNA sequence: TGTGCCAGCAGCCAAGATCTGTTCTACGAGCAGTACGTC.